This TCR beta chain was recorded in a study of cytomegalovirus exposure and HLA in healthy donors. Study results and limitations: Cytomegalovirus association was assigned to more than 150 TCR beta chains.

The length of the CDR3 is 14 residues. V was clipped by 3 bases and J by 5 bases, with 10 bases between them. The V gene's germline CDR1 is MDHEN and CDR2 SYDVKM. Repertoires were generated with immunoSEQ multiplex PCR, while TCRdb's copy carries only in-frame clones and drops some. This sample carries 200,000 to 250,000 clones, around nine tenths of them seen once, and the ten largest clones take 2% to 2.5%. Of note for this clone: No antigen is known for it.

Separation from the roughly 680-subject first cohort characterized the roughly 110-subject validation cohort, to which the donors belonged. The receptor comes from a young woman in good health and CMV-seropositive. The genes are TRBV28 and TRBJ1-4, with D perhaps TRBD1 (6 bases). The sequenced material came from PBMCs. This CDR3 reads CASSFRGGNEKLFF. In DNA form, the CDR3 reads TGTGCCAGCAGTTTCAGGGGAGGGAATGAAAAACTGTTTTTT.